This T cell receptor beta chain was recovered during a study of blood T cell repertoires in COVID-19. Turning to the study itself: In each case, the material was cDNA or gDNA derived from T cells, B-cell-depleted T cells, or PBMCs.

The CDR3 runs 14 residues. The V and J ends lost 10 bases and 7 bases respectively, with 23 bases between them. Looked up from germline, CDR1 is MRHNA and CDR2 is SNTAGT. Per the original methods: Estimation of nucleated cell counts relied on the amplification of reference gene primers. Profiling relied on immunoSEQ multiplex PCR, and the TCRdb table lists in-frame clones only, not all of them. D and trimming come from the DNA, and the V and J calls and clone size come from that table. In the table there are roughly 69,000 clones, around 80% of which are singletons. The chain has TRBV6-4 and TRBJ2-7; the D gene is possibly TRBD2 (6 bases). This TCR came from a woman between 45 and 65 years old with acute or convalescent COVID-19. Sample: peripheral blood. The CDR3 sequence: CATRTGFRRAEQYF. The DNA of the CDR3 is TGTGCCACCCGGACGGGTTTTAGGAGGGCGGAGCAGTACTTC.